The next 30 T cell receptor beta chains were all read from a single sample in a study of memory CD4+ T cells and cytomegalovirus serostatus. Clones were read by immunoSEQ multiplex PCR, and TCRdb kept only the in-frame ones, dropping some. The data contain 40,000 to 50,000 clones, around 82% of them singletons. Single viable CD3+CD4+CD8-CD45RO+ cells were sorted as the memory CD4+ T cells. Sequenced sample: memory CD4+ T cells from blood. These receptors were taken from an adult in good health and CMV-seronegative.

J is TRBJ2-1 and V is TRBV5-4; possibly TRBD1 or TRBD2 for D (5 bases each). V gave up 0 bases and J gave up 5 bases, with 6 bases separating them. This CDR3 region has 13 residues. Germline CDR1 SGHNT, CDR2 YYREEE (reference sequence). As DNA, the CDR3 is TGTGCCAGCAGCTTGGGAGGGGACAATGAGCAGTTCTTC. Protein product: CASSLGGDNEQFF.

This clone came up once. The chain employs TRBV7-9 and TRBJ1-1; 7 bases map to TRBD1. The CDR3 spans 14 residues. Looked up from germline, CDR1 is SEHNR and CDR2 is FQNEAQ (reference sequence). The ends lost 8 bases at V and 4 bases at J; junction bases unmatched: 10. CDR3 region: CASGDRQGATEAFF. CDR3 bases: TGTGCCAGCGGGGACAGACAGGGAGCCACTGAAGCTTTCTTT.

In DNA form, the CDR3 reads TGCGCCAGCAGGACAGAAGTAATGAACACCGGGGAGCTGTTTTTT. Translated: CASRTEVMNTGELFF. The genes are TRBV5-1 and TRBJ2-2; weak D call: TRBD1 (5 bases). CDR1 SGHRS and CDR2 YFSETQ come from the germline V gene. The germline V and J ends were trimmed by 5 bases and 1 base, with 12 bases remaining between them. The CDR3 sequence is 15 residues long. Variable domain in full (rest from reference TRBV5-1 and TRBJ2-2): KAGVTQTPRYLIKTRGQQVTLSCSPISGHRSVSWYQQTPGQGLQFLFEYFSETQRNKGNFPGRFSGRQFSNSRSEMNVSTLELGDSALYLCASRTEVMNTGELFFGEGSRLTVL.

This chain joins TRBV10-3 and TRBJ1-6; tentative D call: TRBD1 (5 bases). This CDR3 is built from 13 residues. Trimming removed 8 bases from V and 8 bases from J, with 13 bases in between. Germline V gene lookup returns CDR1 ENHRY and CDR2 SYGVKD. DNA of the CDR3: TGTGCCATCGGGGCCAGAACCCATTCACCCCTCCACTTT. Its translation is CAIGARTHSPLHF.

This clone came up once. The chain uses TRBV7-9 and TRBJ2-2, with D possibly TRBD2 on 5 matching bases. CDR1 and CDR2 from the germline V gene are SEHNR and FQNEAQ (reference sequence). The CDR3 has 15 residues. The V end lost 5 bases, the J end lost 4 bases, and 14 bases lay between the germline ends. The CDR3 region has the DNA TGTGCCAGCAGCCAAGGACTTATTGGCACCGGGGAGCTGTTTTTT. Translated, it gives CASSQGLIGTGELFF.

The genes are TRBV7-2 and TRBJ2-2, with D perhaps given as TRBD1 or TRBD2 (6 bases each). The CDR3 has 14 residues. Trimming took 2 bases from V and 6 from J, leaving 10 bases between them. Germline values: CDR1 SGHTA, CDR2 FQGNSA. The CDR3 here is CASSLRGAAGELFF. CDR3 DNA: TGTGCCAGCAGCTTAAGGGGGGCCGCCGGGGAGCTGTTTTTT.

The genes are TRBV29-1 and TRBJ1-2; 8 bases fit TRBD1. This CDR3 region has 14 residues. Unmatched junction bases numbered 4, after V lost 0 bases and J lost 4 bases. CDR1 is SQVTM, CDR2 ANQGSEA, per germline. CDR3 loop: CSVEDPGGSYGYTF. The CDR3 DNA sequence: TGCAGCGTTGAAGATCCAGGGGGCAGCTATGGCTACACCTTC.

The chain couples TRBV5-4 to TRBJ1-4; tentative D call: TRBD1 (6 bases). Germline CDR1 is SGHNT and CDR2 is YYREEE (reference sequence). V lost 5 bases to trimming and J lost 8 bases, with 10 bases between them. CDR3 length: 12 residues. The CDR3 is CASSLDSEKLFF. DNA of the CDR3: TGTGCCAGCAGTCTGGACAGCGAAAAACTGTTTTTT.

This clone is a singleton in its sample. The V and J genes are TRBV19 and TRBJ1-5, with TRBD1 matching 9 bases. CDR1 LNHDA and CDR2 SQIVND come from the germline V gene (reference sequence). This CDR3 has 15 residues. J was trimmed by 7 bases and V by 4 bases; bases with no gene match: 8. The CDR3 coding sequence is TGTGCCAGTAGTAGTCCGGGACAGGGTAGACAGCCCCAGCATTTT. Encoded protein: CASSSPGQGRQPQHF.

This rearrangement joins TRBV19 to TRBJ2-3; 8 bases line up with TRBD2. V dropped 5 bases and J dropped 4; count of bases not matched to a gene: 17. The germline V gene encodes CDR1 LNHDA and CDR2 SQIVND (reference sequence). This CDR3 contains 18 residues. The CDR3 spells CASSVSWRGDPEADTQYF. CDR3 nucleotides: TGTGCCAGTAGTGTCTCCTGGCGGGGGGACCCGGAGGCAGATACGCAGTATTTT.

The chain joins TRBV10-3 to TRBJ2-7; D may match TRBD1 or TRBD2 (5 bases each). The CDR3 runs to 12 residues. The germline V and J ends were trimmed by 7 bases and 0 bases, with 7 bases remaining between them. The germline V gene has CDR1 ENHRY and CDR2 SYGVKD. CDR3 DNA sequence: TGTGCCATCAAGGGGAGCTCCTACGAGCAGTACTTC. Translating it yields CAIKGSSYEQYF.

The chain uses TRBV30 and TRBJ2-5; 7 positions agree with TRBD2. This CDR3 region has 14 residues. Germline V gene data show CDR1 as GTSNPN and CDR2 as SVGIG (reference sequence). J lost 2 bases, V lost 8 bases, and 11 bases had no gene match. CDR3 region: CARRKSGAQETQYF. CDR3 bases: TGTGCCAGACGGAAAAGCGGGGCTCAAGAGACCCAGTACTTC.

This chain joins TRBV2 and TRBJ2-3; D is perhaps TRBD1 or TRBD2 (7 bases each). Trimming stripped 8 bases from V and 6 bases from J, with 18 bases between. Germline CDR1 SNHLY, CDR2 FYNNEI. This CDR3 contains 14 residues. Here the CDR3 reads CASVRQGGFDTQYF. CDR3 coding DNA: TGTGCCAGCGTAAGACAGGGAGGGTTTGATACGCAGTATTTT.

This chain links TRBV7-8 with TRBJ1-2; D is unresolved. The CDR3 consists of 16 residues. The V gene lost 5 bases and the J gene lost 0 bases, with 16 bases spanning the gap. Germline-derived CDR1 and CDR2 are SGHVS and FQNEAQ. The CDR3 coding sequence is TGTGCCAGCAGCGTGACAAGGATGCTAGCTAACTATGGCTACACCTTC. Translating gives CASSVTRMLANYGYTF.

This clone was counted a few times. This chain connects TRBV4-2 to TRBJ1-1; D is unresolved. The CDR3 is 15 residues long. The V and J ends lost 1 base and 1 base respectively, with 10 bases between them. Germline V lookup: CDR1 LGHNA, CDR2 YNFKEQ. The chain's CDR3 is CASSQVGLWNTEAFF. CDR3 sequence (DNA): TGTGCCAGCAGCCAAGTAGGGCTATGGAACACTGAAGCTTTCTTT.

This clone was found a few times. This chain uses TRBV4-1 with TRBJ1-2, with D perhaps matching TRBD1 (6 bases). Germline V gene data show CDR1 as MGHRA and CDR2 as YSYEKL. V lost 1 base to trimming and J lost 3 bases, with 12 bases between them. The CDR3 extends over 15 amino acids. Written as DNA, the CDR3 is TGCGCCAGCAGCCAAGGGGGGCAGAAGGACTATGGCTACACCTTC. It yields the protein CASSQGGQKDYGYTF.

The table lists this clone with a few counts. The chain has TRBV9 and TRBJ2-3; D is possibly TRBD2 (6 bases). The CDR3 extends over 14 amino acids. Germline V CDR1 and CDR2: SGDLS, YYNGEE. Trimming removed 0 bases from V and 4 bases from J, with 9 bases in between. CDR3 amino acids: CASSVERLADTQYF. The DNA of the CDR3 is TGTGCCAGCAGCGTAGAGCGACTAGCAGATACGCAGTATTTT.

This clone came up once. In nucleotides, the CDR3 is TGTGCCAGCAGCCAAGGAGGACGGGGTGGTCAGCCCCAGCATTTT. Translation gives CASSQGGRGGQPQHF. The chain recombines TRBV4-2 with TRBJ1-5; D not resolved. The V and J ends lost 1 base and 6 bases respectively, with 13 bases between them. The CDR3 runs 15 residues. Germline V gives CDR1 LGHNA, CDR2 YNFKEQ.

The rearrangement joins TRBV6-6 to TRBJ2-2; tentatively, D is TRBD1 (5 bases). V lost 6 bases, J lost 7 bases, and 12 bases lay in between. Germline V CDR1 and CDR2: MNHNY, SVGAGI (reference sequence). This CDR3 has 13 residues. The CDR3, as DNA: TGTGCCAGCAGGGCAGGGCTGATCGGGGAGCTGTTTTTT. It specifies CASRAGLIGELFF.

The V call is TRBV7-3, the J call TRBJ2-6; D unclear. Germline-derived CDR1 and CDR2 are SGHTA and FQGTGA. The V end was cut by 2 bases, the J end by 0 bases, with 5 bases between. This CDR3 contains 15 residues. The CDR3 sequence is CASSLQRSGANVLTF. The CDR3 nucleotides read TGTGCCAGCAGCTTACAACGCTCTGGGGCCAACGTCCTGACTTTC.

The genes are TRBV28 and TRBJ1-2; 7 bases fit TRBD1. Trimming cost V 5 bases and J 4 bases; bases outside gene matches: 10. Germline CDR1 reads MDHEN; CDR2 reads SYDVKM. This CDR3 contains 15 residues. The CDR3 DNA sequence: TGTGCCAGCAGTCCCCCGGGACAGATTCTCTATGGCTACACCTTC. Its protein product is CASSPPGQILYGYTF.

This clone was counted once. The rearrangement joins TRBV4-1 to TRBJ1-2, with D possibly matching TRBD1 (6 bases). Germline V lookup: CDR1 MGHRA, CDR2 YSYEKL. CDR3 length: 15 residues. The V end was cut by 6 bases, the J end by 0 bases, with 14 bases between. The CDR3 sequence: CASRKRTEPNYGYTF. The CDR3 nucleotides read TGCGCCAGCAGGAAAAGGACAGAGCCTAACTATGGCTACACCTTC.

The table lists this clone with a few counts. The V gene is TRBV19, the J gene TRBJ1-1; no definite D call. The CDR3 is 14 amino acids. V was pared by 3 bases and J by 8 bases, with 16 bases between. Germline CDR1 LNHDA, CDR2 SQIVND (reference sequence). This CDR3 is CASSMSGGLGEAFF. The CDR3 DNA reads TGTGCCAGTAGTATGAGTGGAGGACTCGGAGAAGCTTTCTTT.

Note on this clone: Within the sample, other DNA sequences also encode this same CDR3. The rearrangement links TRBV5-1 to TRBJ1-5; perhaps TRBD1 as D (5 bases). Germline V gene lookup returns CDR1 SGHRS and CDR2 YFSETQ. Deletions cut 1 base from V and 2 bases from J, with 10 bases between. This CDR3 contains 15 residues. In nucleotides, the CDR3 is TGCGCCAGCAGCTTGTTGGGGGGACGCAATCAGCCCCAGCATTTT. This translates into CASSLLGGRNQPQHF. Together with reference TRBV5-1 and TRBJ1-5, the CDR3 gives the full variable domain: KAGVTQTPRYLIKTRGQQVTLSCSPISGHRSVSWYQQTPGQGLQFLFEYFSETQRNKGNFPGRFSGRQFSNSRSEMNVSTLELGDSALYLCASSLLGGRNQPQHFGDGTRLSIL.

This sequence joins TRBV5-4 and TRBJ2-2, with 7 positions matching TRBD1. The CDR3 has 14 amino acids. From germline, CDR1 is SGHNT and CDR2 YYREEE (reference sequence). Germline trimming cut 2 bases from V and 6 bases from J; bases unmatched to any gene: 4. CDR3 coding DNA: TGTGCCAGCAGCTTACCCCAGGGGGCCGGGGAGCTGTTTTTT. Its protein is CASSLPQGAGELFF.

This chain uses TRBV30 with TRBJ1-5; D not resolved. CDR1 is GTSNPN and CDR2 is SVGIG in the germline V gene (reference sequence). Trimming took 0 bases from V and 9 from J, leaving 9 bases between them. This CDR3 comprises 12 residues. In DNA form, the CDR3 reads TGTGCCTGGAGTGTACGGCGGGGGCCCCAGCATTTT. Amino acid sequence: CAWSVRRGPQHF.

The V gene is TRBV5-6, the J gene TRBJ1-1; possibly TRBD1 for D (6 bases). CDR3 length: 14 amino acids. The germline V gene encodes CDR1 SGHDT and CDR2 YYEEEE. Trimming took off 4 bases at V and 3 bases at J, with 13 bases between the two ends. As DNA, the CDR3 is TGTGCCAGCAGCGCAGGGGTTAGGGACACTGAAGCTTTCTTT. It specifies CASSAGVRDTEAFF.

J is TRBJ1-2 and V is TRBV6-6; D is unclear. The ends were cut back, 0 bases at V and 4 bases at J, with 9 bases in the middle. The germline V gene has CDR1 MNHNY and CDR2 SVGAGI (reference sequence). The CDR3 spans 14 residues. The CDR3, as DNA: TGTGCCAGCAGTTACTCGTCAGGAGCCTATGGCTACACCTTC. Translation: CASSYSSGAYGYTF.

V is TRBV19 and J is TRBJ2-7; no firm D call. The CDR3 has 15 amino acids. V was shortened by 5 bases and J by 0 bases, with 14 bases between the two germline ends. CDR1 is LNHDA, CDR2 SQIVND, per germline (reference sequence). The CDR3: CASSLRFGRSYEQYF. The CDR3 region has the DNA TGTGCCAGTAGTCTCCGGTTCGGACGCTCCTACGAGCAGTACTTC. Full variable domain (outside the CDR3, taken from reference TRBV19 and TRBJ2-7): DGGITQSPKYLFRKEGQNVTLSCEQNLNHDAMYWYRQDPGQGLRLIYYSQIVNDFQKGDIAEGYSVSREKKESFPLTVTSAQKNPTAFYLCASSLRFGRSYEQYFGPGTRLTVT.

The chain is built from TRBV7-2 and TRBJ1-4; D uncertain. Germline lookup yields CDR1 SGHTA and CDR2 FQGNSA. There are 14 residues in the CDR3. V gave up 3 bases and J gave up 5 bases, with 10 bases separating them. In nucleotides, the CDR3 is TGTGCCAGCAGCTTTGGGTCTAACAATGAAAAACTGTTTTTT. It is translated as CASSFGSNNEKLFF.